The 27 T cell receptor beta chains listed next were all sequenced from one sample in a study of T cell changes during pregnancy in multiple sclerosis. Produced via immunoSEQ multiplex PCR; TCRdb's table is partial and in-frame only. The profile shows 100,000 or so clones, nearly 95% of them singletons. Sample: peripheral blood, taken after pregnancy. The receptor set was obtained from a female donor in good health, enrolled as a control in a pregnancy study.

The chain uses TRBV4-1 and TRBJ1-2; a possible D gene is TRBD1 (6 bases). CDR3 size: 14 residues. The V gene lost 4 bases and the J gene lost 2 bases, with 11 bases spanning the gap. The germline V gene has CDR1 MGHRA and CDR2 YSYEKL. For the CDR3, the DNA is TGCGCCAGCAGCCCCTGGGACACCAACTATGGCTACACCTTC. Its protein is CASSPWDTNYGYTF.

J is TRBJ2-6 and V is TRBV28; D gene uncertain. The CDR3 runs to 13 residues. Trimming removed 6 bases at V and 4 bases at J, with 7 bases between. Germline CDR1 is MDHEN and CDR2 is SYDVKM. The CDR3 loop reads CASSGLGANVLTF. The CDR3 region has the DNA TGTGCCAGCAGCGGGTTAGGGGCCAACGTCCTGACTTTC.

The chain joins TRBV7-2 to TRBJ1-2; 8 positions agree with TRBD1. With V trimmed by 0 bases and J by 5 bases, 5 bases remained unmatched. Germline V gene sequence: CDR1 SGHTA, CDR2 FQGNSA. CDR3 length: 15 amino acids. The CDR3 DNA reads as TGTGCCAGCAGCTTAGCGTACGGGACAGGATATGGCTACACCTTC. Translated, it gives CASSLAYGTGYGYTF.

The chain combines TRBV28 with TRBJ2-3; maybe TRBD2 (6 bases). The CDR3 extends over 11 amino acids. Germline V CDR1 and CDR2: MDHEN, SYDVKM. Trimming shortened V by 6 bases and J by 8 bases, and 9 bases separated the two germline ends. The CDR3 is CASRRGVTQYF. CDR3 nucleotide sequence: TGTGCCAGCAGGCGGGGAGTTACGCAGTATTTT.

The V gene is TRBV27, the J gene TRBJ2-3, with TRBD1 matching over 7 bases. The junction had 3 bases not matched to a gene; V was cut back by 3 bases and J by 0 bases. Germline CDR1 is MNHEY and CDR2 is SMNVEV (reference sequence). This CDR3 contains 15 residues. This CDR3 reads CASSLTGWSTDTQYF. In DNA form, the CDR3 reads TGTGCCAGCAGTTTGACAGGGTGGAGCACAGATACGCAGTATTTT.

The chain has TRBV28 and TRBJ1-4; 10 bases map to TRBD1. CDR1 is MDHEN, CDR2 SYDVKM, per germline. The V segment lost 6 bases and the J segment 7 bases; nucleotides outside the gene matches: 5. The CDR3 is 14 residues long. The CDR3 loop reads CASRRQGAPEKLFF. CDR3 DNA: TGTGCCAGCAGGAGACAGGGGGCGCCTGAAAAACTGTTTTTT. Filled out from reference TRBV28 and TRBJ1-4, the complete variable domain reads DVKVTQSSRYLVKRTGEKVFLECVQDMDHENMFWYRQDPGLGLRLIYFSYDVKMKEKGDIPEGYSVSREKKERFSLILESASTNQTSMYLCASRRQGAPEKLFFGSGTQLSVL.

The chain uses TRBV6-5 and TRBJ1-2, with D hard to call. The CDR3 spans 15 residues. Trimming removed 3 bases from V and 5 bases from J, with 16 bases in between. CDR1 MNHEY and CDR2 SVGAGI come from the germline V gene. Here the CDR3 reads CASSYLHRGKYGYTF. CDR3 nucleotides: TGTGCCAGCAGTTATCTCCATCGCGGAAAGTATGGCTACACCTTC.

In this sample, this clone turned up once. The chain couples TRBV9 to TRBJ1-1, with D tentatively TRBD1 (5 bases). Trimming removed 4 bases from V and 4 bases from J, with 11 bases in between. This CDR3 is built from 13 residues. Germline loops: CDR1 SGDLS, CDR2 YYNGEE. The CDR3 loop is CASSRLGPTEAFF. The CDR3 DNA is TGTGCCAGCAGCCGATTGGGGCCCACTGAAGCTTTCTTT.

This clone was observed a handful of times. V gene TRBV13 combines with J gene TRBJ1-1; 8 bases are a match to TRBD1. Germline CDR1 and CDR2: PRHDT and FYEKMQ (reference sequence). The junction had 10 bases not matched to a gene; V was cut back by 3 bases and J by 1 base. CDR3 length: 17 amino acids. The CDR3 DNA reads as TGTGCCAGCAGCTTGCAACACGTGACAGGGGCGAACACTGAAGCTTTCTTT. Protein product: CASSLQHVTGANTEAFF.

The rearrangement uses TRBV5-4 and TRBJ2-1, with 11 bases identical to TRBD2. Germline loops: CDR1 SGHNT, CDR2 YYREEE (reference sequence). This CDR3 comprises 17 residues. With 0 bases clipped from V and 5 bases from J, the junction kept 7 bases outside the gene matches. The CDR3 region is CASSLVASGRYNNEQFF. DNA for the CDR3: TGTGCCAGCAGCTTGGTGGCTAGCGGGAGGTATAACAATGAGCAGTTCTTC.

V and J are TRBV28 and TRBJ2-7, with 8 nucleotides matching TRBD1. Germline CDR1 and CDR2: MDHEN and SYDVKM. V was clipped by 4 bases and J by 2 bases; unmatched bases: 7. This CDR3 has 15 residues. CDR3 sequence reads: CASSSTGQVPYEQYF. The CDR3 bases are TGTGCCAGCAGTTCGACGGGACAGGTTCCCTACGAGCAGTACTTC.

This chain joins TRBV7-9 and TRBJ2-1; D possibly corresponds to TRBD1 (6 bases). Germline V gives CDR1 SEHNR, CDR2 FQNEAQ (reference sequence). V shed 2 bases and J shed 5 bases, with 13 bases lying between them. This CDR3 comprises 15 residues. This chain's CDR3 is CASSLFSGQNNEQFF. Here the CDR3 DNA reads TGTGCCAGCAGCTTATTCTCCGGACAGAACAATGAGCAGTTCTTC.

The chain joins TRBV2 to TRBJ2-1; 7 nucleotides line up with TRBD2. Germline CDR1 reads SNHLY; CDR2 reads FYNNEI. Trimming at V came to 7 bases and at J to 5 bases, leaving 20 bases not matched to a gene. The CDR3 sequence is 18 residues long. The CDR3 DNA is TGTGCCAGCACTCCCCGAGGGCTAGCGGCCTTTGGGGACAATGAGCAGTTCTTC. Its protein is CASTPRGLAAFGDNEQFF.

CDR3 DNA sequence: TGCAGCGTTGAATTTACAGGCAGGGGCGAGGGAGATACGCAGTATTTT. Its translation is CSVEFTGRGEGDTQYF. This chain uses TRBV29-1 with TRBJ2-3; weak D call: TRBD1 (6 bases). Per germline, CDR1 SQVTM and CDR2 ANQGSEA. CDR3 length: 16 amino acids. V dropped 2 bases and J dropped 5 bases, with 20 bases sitting between them.

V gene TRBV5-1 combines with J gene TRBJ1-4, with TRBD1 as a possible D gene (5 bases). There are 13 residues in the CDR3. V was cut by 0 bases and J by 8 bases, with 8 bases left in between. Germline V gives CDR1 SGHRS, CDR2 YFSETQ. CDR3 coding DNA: TGCGCCAGCAGCTTGGGGCAGGGCGAAAAACTGTTTTTT. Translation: CASSLGQGEKLFF.

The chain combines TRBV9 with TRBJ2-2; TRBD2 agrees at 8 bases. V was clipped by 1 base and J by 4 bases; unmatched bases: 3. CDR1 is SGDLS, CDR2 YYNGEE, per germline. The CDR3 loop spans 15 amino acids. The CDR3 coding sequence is TGTGCCAGCAGCGTAACGGGAGGGCCCACCGGGGAGCTGTTTTTT. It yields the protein CASSVTGGPTGELFF.

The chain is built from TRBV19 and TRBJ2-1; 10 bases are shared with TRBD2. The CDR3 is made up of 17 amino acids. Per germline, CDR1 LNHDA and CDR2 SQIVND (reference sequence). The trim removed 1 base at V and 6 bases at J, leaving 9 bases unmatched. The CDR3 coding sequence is TGTGCCAGTAGTATAGTTAGCGGGAGGTCCCTGGGCAATGAGCAGTTCTTC. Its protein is CASSIVSGRSLGNEQFF. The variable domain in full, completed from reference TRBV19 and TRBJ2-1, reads DGGITQSPKYLFRKEGQNVTLSCEQNLNHDAMYWYRQDPGQGLRLIYYSQIVNDFQKGDIAEGYSVSREKKESFPLTVTSAQKNPTAFYLCASSIVSGRSLGNEQFFGPGTRLTVL.

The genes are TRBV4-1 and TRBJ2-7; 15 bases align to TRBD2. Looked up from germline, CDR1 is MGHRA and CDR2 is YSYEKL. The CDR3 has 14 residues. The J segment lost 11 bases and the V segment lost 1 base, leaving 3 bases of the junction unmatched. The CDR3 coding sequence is TGCGCCAGCAGCCAAGTTGGACTAGCGGGAGGGGAGTACTTC. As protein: CASSQVGLAGGEYF.

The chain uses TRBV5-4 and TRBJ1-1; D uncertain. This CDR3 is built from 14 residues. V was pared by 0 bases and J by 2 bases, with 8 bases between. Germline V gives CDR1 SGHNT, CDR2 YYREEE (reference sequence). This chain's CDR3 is CASSLDSGNTEAFF. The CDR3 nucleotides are TGTGCCAGCAGCTTGGACTCCGGTAACACTGAAGCTTTCTTT. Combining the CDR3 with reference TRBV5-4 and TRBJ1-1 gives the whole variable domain ETGVTQSPTHLIKTRGQQVTLRCSSQSGHNTVSWYQQALGQGPQFIFQYYREEENGRGNFPPRFSGLQFPNYSSELNVNALELDDSALYLCASSLDSGNTEAFFGQGTRLTVV.

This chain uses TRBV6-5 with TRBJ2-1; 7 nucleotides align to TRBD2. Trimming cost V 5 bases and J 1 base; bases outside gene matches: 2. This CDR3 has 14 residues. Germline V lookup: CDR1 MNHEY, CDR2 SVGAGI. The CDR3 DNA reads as TGTGCCAGCAGTAGGACTAGTTCCTACAATGAGCAGTTCTTC. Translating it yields CASSRTSSYNEQFF.

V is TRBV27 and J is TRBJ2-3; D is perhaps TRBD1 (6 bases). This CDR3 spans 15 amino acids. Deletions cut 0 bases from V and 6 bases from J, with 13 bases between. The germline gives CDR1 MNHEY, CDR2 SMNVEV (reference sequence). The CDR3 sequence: CASSLSGWGQDTQYF. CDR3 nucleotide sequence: TGTGCCAGCAGTTTATCGGGGTGGGGGCAGGATACGCAGTATTTT.

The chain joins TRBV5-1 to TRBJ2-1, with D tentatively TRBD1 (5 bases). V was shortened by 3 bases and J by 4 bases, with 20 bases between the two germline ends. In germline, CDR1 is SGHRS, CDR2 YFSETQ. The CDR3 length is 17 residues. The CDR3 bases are TGCGCCAGCAGCTCGCCCCAGACAGATTCCGGTTACAATGAGCAGTTCTTC. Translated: CASSSPQTDSGYNEQFF.

The CDR3, as DNA: TGTGCCAGCAGTGAAGGGGGGGGCGGATATAATGAAAAACTGTTTTTT. Its protein product is CASSEGGGGYNEKLFF. V usage is TRBV6-1 and J usage is TRBJ1-4; the D gene is possibly TRBD1 (6 bases). Germline values: CDR1 MNHNS, CDR2 SASEGT. V lost 1 base and J 4 bases, leaving 13 bases between the germline ends. The CDR3 covers 16 residues.

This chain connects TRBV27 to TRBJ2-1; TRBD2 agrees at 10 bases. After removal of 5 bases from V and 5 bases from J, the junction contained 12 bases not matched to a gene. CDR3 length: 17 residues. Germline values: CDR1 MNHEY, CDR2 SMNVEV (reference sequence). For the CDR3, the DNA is TGTGCCAGCAGTCCCAGAAGCGGGAGGGCCACCCACAATGAGCAGTTCTTC. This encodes CASSPRSGRATHNEQFF.

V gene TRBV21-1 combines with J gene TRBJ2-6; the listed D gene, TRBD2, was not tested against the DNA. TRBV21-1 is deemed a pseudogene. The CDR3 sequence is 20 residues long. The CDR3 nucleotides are TGTGCCAGCAGCAAAGTGAACGGGAGGACTAAGAGCTCTGGGGCCAACGTCCTGACTTTC. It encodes CASSKVNGRTKSSGANVLTF.

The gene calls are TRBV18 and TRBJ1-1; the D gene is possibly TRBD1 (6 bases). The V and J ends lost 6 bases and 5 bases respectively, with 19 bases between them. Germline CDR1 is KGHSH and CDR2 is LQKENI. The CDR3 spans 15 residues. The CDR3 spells CASSRMDSPETEAFF. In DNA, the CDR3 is TGTGCCAGCTCCCGGATGGACAGTCCAGAAACTGAAGCTTTCTTT.

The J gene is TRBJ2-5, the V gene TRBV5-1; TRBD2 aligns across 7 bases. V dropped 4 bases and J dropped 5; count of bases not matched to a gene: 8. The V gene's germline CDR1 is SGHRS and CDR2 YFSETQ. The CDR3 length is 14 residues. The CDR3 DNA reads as TGCGCCAGCAGCCGACTAGCTGGGGCGGAGACCCAGTACTTC. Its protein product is CASSRLAGAETQYF.